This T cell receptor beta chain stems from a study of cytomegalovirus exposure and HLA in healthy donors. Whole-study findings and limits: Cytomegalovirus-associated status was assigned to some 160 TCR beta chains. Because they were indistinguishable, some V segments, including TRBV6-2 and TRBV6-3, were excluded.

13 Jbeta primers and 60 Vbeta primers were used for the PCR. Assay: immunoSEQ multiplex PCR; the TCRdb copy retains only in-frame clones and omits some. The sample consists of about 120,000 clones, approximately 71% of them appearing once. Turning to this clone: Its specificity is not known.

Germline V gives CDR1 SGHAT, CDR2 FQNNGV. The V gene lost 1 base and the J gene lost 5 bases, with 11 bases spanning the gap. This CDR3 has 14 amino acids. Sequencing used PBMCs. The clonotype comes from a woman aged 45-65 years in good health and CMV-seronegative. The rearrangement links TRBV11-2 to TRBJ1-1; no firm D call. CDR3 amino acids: CASSLGYGVTEAFF. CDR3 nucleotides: TGTGCCAGCAGCTTAGGCTACGGAGTGACTGAAGCTTTCTTT.